Each of the 29 T cell receptor beta chains below was sequenced from the same sample in a study of beta chain features in type 1 diabetes. Investigators reverse transcribed all isolated RNA, so they sequenced expressed TCRB transcripts. Assay used: immunoSEQ multiplex PCR; TCRdb lists only in-frame clones, some missing. Of about 620,000 clones listed, around 16% are singletons. Sequenced material: naive CD4+ T cells from blood. These receptors came from a man younger than 30 in good health.

Only a few counts were recorded for this clone. The CDR3 DNA follows: TGTGCCAGTAGTATAGGAAGCAGGGGGGACACTGAAGCTTTCTTT. Translating gives CASSIGSRGDTEAFF. The chain is built from TRBV19 and TRBJ1-1; 7 bases are shared with TRBD1. V lost 1 base and J lost 3; bases outside the gene matches: 5. This CDR3 contains 15 residues. The germline V gene has CDR1 LNHDA and CDR2 SQIVND (reference sequence).

This sequence joins TRBV25-1 and TRBJ1-2, with D possibly being TRBD1 (6 bases). The CDR3 sequence is 14 residues long. V was clipped by 4 bases and J by 5 bases, with 14 bases between them. Per the germline V gene, CDR1 is MGHDK and CDR2 is SYGVNS. CDR3 bases: TGTGCCAGCAGTGCCCGGGACACTATATATGGCTACACCTTC. Translated, it gives CASSARDTIYGYTF.

The chain couples TRBV2 to TRBJ1-5, with TRBD1 matching 7 bases. The CDR3 runs to 16 residues. Germline CDR1 and CDR2: SNHLY and FYNNEI. J gave up 4 bases and V 6 bases, and 12 bases lay outside the gene matches. CDR3 nucleotide sequence: TGTGCCAGCAGCCTTTCACCGACAGGGCATAATCAGCCCCAGCATTTT. It codes for CASSLSPTGHNQPQHF. Full variable domain (rest looked up from reference TRBV2 and TRBJ1-5): EPEVTQTPSHQVTQMGQEVILRCVPISNHLYFYWYRQILGQKVEFLVSFYNNEISEKSEIFDDQFSVERPDGSNFTLKIRSTKLEDSAMYFCASSLSPTGHNQPQHFGDGTRLSIL.

The CDR3 DNA sequence: TGTGCCAGTAACCCCTCCGGGACAGTCGTAAAAACCTATGGCTACACCTTC. Encoded protein: CASNPSGTVVKTYGYTF. The chain uses TRBV19 and TRBJ1-2, with 7 nucleotides matching TRBD1. This CDR3 region has 17 residues. Germline values: CDR1 LNHDA, CDR2 SQIVND (reference sequence). V dropped 7 bases and J dropped 4; count of bases not matched to a gene: 18.

The sample holds a few counts of this clone. The chain employs TRBV19 and TRBJ2-3, with TRBD1 matching over 8 bases. This CDR3 has 16 residues. V lost 5 bases, J lost 1 base, and 8 bases stayed unmatched. CDR1 is LNHDA, CDR2 SQIVND, per germline (reference sequence). CDR3 sequence (DNA): TGTGCCAGTAGTCCCCGGACAGGGACCGGCACAGATACGCAGTATTTT. Its translation is CASSPRTGTGTDTQYF.

This clone was seen only a few times. The CDR3 protein is CASSLYRVEMEYTF. The CDR3 nucleotides are TGTGCCAGCAGCTTATACCGGGTGGAAATGGAGTACACCTTC. This chain joins TRBV7-2 and TRBJ1-2, with unresolved D. This CDR3 comprises 14 residues. CDR1 is SGHTA, CDR2 FQGNSA, per germline. V shed 2 bases and J shed 11 bases, with 18 bases lying between them.

This clone was seen once. The rearrangement uses TRBV5-4 and TRBJ2-1; TRBD2 aligns across 13 bases. After removal of 1 base from V and 7 bases from J, the junction contained 5 bases not matched to a gene. This CDR3 region has 16 residues. Germline V gene sequence: CDR1 SGHNT, CDR2 YYREEE (reference sequence). The CDR3 region is CASSLRTSGSRNEQFF. The CDR3 coding sequence is TGTGCCAGCAGCTTGCGGACTAGCGGGAGTAGGAATGAGCAGTTCTTC. Together with reference TRBV5-4 and TRBJ2-1, the CDR3 gives the full variable domain: ETGVTQSPTHLIKTRGQQVTLRCSSQSGHNTVSWYQQALGQGPQFIFQYYREEENGRGNFPPRFSGLQFPNYSSELNVNALELDDSALYLCASSLRTSGSRNEQFFGPGTRLTVL.

The rearrangement links TRBV5-4 to TRBJ2-7; D not certain. The CDR3 length is 14 residues. Germline assignment: CDR1 SGHNT and CDR2 YYREEE (reference sequence). V lost 0 bases and J 1 base, leaving 8 bases between the germline ends. For the CDR3, the DNA is TGTGCCAGCAGCTTGGATGTAGTATCCTACGAGCAGTACTTC. This encodes CASSLDVVSYEQYF.

This clone showed up just a few times. V usage is TRBV7-2 and J usage is TRBJ2-7, with D possibly matching TRBD2 (5 bases). The CDR3 is made up of 13 amino acids. Germline CDR1 reads SGHTA; CDR2 reads FQGNSA. Trimming took 7 bases from V and 4 from J, leaving 14 bases between them. The CDR3 reads CASTRGFAYEQYF. In DNA form, the CDR3 reads TGTGCCAGCACACGAGGGTTCGCGTACGAGCAGTACTTC.

The sample holds a few counts of this clone. The chain recombines TRBV5-1 with TRBJ2-7; 9 bases are a match to TRBD1. The CDR3 has 15 amino acids. Germline lookup yields CDR1 SGHRS and CDR2 YFSETQ. The ends lost 2 bases at V and 3 bases at J; junction bases unmatched: 6. CDR3 in DNA: TGCGCCAGCAGCTTTACGGACAGGGGCCACTACGAGCAGTACTTC. Its translation is CASSFTDRGHYEQYF. Variable domain in full (rest from reference TRBV5-1 and TRBJ2-7): KAGVTQTPRYLIKTRGQQVTLSCSPISGHRSVSWYQQTPGQGLQFLFEYFSETQRNKGNFPGRFSGRQFSNSRSEMNVSTLELGDSALYLCASSFTDRGHYEQYFGPGTRLTVT.

The chain is built from TRBV28 and TRBJ2-7; possibly TRBD2 for D (5 bases). From germline, CDR1 is MDHEN and CDR2 SYDVKM. V lost 2 bases and J lost 1, with 12 bases in between. There are 15 residues in the CDR3. The CDR3, as DNA: TGTGCCAGCAGTTTAACGGGGATGGGGTCCTACGAGCAGTACTTC. Amino acid sequence: CASSLTGMGSYEQYF.

The chain recombines TRBV30 with TRBJ2-7, with TRBD1 identical over 7 bases. The CDR3 runs 15 residues. V lost 3 bases and J lost 1; bases outside the gene matches: 9. Per the germline V gene, CDR1 is GTSNPN and CDR2 is SVGIG (reference sequence). As DNA, the CDR3 is TGTGCCTGGAGAGGGAAAGCGACAGGGTCCTACGAGCAGTACTTC. Translating it yields CAWRGKATGSYEQYF. The full variable domain, with the rest looked up from reference TRBV30 and TRBJ2-7, is SQTIHQWPATLVQPVGSPLSLECTVEGTSNPNLYWYRQAAGRGLQLLFYSVGIGQISSEVPQNLSASRPQDRQFILSSKKLLLSDSGFYLCAWRGKATGSYEQYFGPGTRLTVT.

There are a few counts of this clone. The chain combines TRBV4-3 with TRBJ2-2, with 7 bases that match TRBD2. This CDR3 is 18 amino acids long. V was pared by 1 base and J by 6 bases, with 14 bases of the junction left unmatched. CDR1 LGHNA and CDR2 YSLEER come from the germline V gene. This CDR3 is CASSQGGLAVRGPGELFF. The CDR3 bases are TGCGCCAGCAGCCAAGGAGGCCTAGCGGTCAGAGGGCCCGGGGAGCTGTTTTTT.

This clone was seen a handful of times. CDR3 region: CASSLPLAGLHEQFF. The CDR3 region has the DNA TGTGCCAGCAGTTTACCCCTAGCGGGATTGCATGAGCAGTTCTTC. The chain uses TRBV28 and TRBJ2-1; 9 positions match TRBD2. The CDR3 runs 15 residues. Unmatched junction bases numbered 7, after V lost 2 bases and J lost 8 bases. The V gene's germline CDR1 is MDHEN and CDR2 SYDVKM.

V and J are TRBV5-1 and TRBJ2-3, with D uncertain. This CDR3 region has 12 residues. Deletions cut 4 bases from V and 5 bases from J, with 8 bases between. Germline CDR1 SGHRS, CDR2 YFSETQ. The CDR3 DNA follows: TGCGCCAGCAGCCGAAATGGAGATACGCAGTATTTT. Protein sequence: CASSRNGDTQYF. Together with reference TRBV5-1 and TRBJ2-3, the CDR3 gives the full variable domain: KAGVTQTPRYLIKTRGQQVTLSCSPISGHRSVSWYQQTPGQGLQFLFEYFSETQRNKGNFPGRFSGRQFSNSRSEMNVSTLELGDSALYLCASSRNGDTQYFGPGTRLTVL.

CDR3 DNA sequence: TGTGCCAGCAGCGTAGACGATGGGGAGGACAGGGTGTTACCTGAAGCTTTCTTT. Protein: CASSVDDGEDRVLPEAFF. V is TRBV9 and J is TRBJ1-1; TRBD1 matches 8 bases. V lost 0 bases and J lost 6; bases outside the gene matches: 16. From germline, CDR1 is SGDLS and CDR2 YYNGEE. There are 18 residues in the CDR3.

The chain couples TRBV7-9 to TRBJ1-4, with D perhaps matching TRBD1 (6 bases). The CDR3 extends over 13 amino acids. V was pared by 5 bases and J by 5 bases, with 9 bases between. Germline CDR1 and CDR2: SEHNR and FQNEAQ (reference sequence). CDR3 sequence: CASSGQFNEKLFF. DNA of the CDR3: TGTGCCAGCAGCGGACAGTTCAATGAAAAACTGTTTTTT.

This clone came up once. This chain joins TRBV28 and TRBJ2-7; D is undetermined. The CDR3 sequence is 13 residues long. Per the germline V gene, CDR1 is MDHEN and CDR2 is SYDVKM. The ends were cut back, 9 bases at V and 7 bases at J, with 19 bases in the middle. The CDR3: CARRLWASREQYF. The CDR3 DNA is TGTGCCAGAAGGCTTTGGGCTAGTCGGGAGCAGTACTTC. Complete variable domain (other parts from reference TRBV28 and TRBJ2-7): DVKVTQSSRYLVKRTGEKVFLECVQDMDHENMFWYRQDPGLGLRLIYFSYDVKMKEKGDIPEGYSVSREKKERFSLILESASTNQTSMYLCARRLWASREQYFGPGTRLTVT.

The genes are TRBV15 and TRBJ1-4; 8 bases are a match to TRBD1. Germline V CDR1 and CDR2: LNHNV, YYDKDF (reference sequence). This CDR3 comprises 16 residues. Trimming took 4 bases from V and 8 from J; bases not matched to a gene: 12. The CDR3 sequence is CATSTTPGGIGEKLFF. The CDR3 nucleotides read TGTGCCACCAGCACGACCCCAGGGGGCATAGGGGAAAAACTGTTTTTT.

The rearrangement links TRBV28 to TRBJ1-5; unclear D gene. V was cut by 7 bases and J by 0 bases, with 4 bases left in between. CDR1 is MDHEN, CDR2 SYDVKM, per germline. The CDR3 runs to 12 residues. CDR3 sequence reads: CASKYSNQPQHF. The CDR3 nucleotides are TGTGCCAGCAAATATAGCAATCAGCCCCAGCATTTT.

The chain is built from TRBV6-6 and TRBJ1-6; 7 nucleotides align to TRBD1. Germline V CDR1 and CDR2: MNHNY, SVGAGI (reference sequence). The CDR3 covers 14 residues. V was clipped by 5 bases and J by 7 bases; unmatched bases: 5. This CDR3 reads CASSPQGTNSPLHF. The CDR3, as DNA: TGTGCCAGCAGTCCACAGGGGACAAATTCACCCCTCCACTTT.

This clone was picked up a small number of times. The chain recombines TRBV2 with TRBJ2-5; tentatively, D is TRBD1 (6 bases). Trimming shortened V by 5 bases and J by 5 bases, and 18 bases separated the two germline ends. The length of the CDR3 is 15 residues. The germline V gene has CDR1 SNHLY and CDR2 FYNNEI. CDR3 region: CASSIDRLVGETQYF. In nucleotides, the CDR3 is TGTGCCAGCAGTATTGACAGGTTGGTCGGTGAGACCCAGTACTTC. Complete variable domain (other parts from reference TRBV2 and TRBJ2-5): EPEVTQTPSHQVTQMGQEVILRCVPISNHLYFYWYRQILGQKVEFLVSFYNNEISEKSEIFDDQFSVERPDGSNFTLKIRSTKLEDSAMYFCASSIDRLVGETQYFGPGTRLLVL.

The chain recombines TRBV7-3 with TRBJ2-6, with D hard to call. The V end lost 2 bases, the J end lost 0 bases, and 11 bases lay between the germline ends. Germline CDR1 is SGHTA and CDR2 is FQGTGA. This CDR3 comprises 17 residues. The CDR3 is CASSLQVGPSGANVLTF. CDR3 bases: TGTGCCAGCAGCTTACAAGTAGGTCCCTCTGGGGCCAACGTCCTGACTTTC.

The rearrangement uses TRBV11-2 and TRBJ2-1; D is undetermined. CDR3 length: 15 amino acids. The germline CDR1 and CDR2 sequences are SGHAT and FQNNGV. Trimming cost V 1 base and J 6 bases, with 13 bases left between them. As DNA, the CDR3 is TGTGCCAGCAGCTTAGGGCCAGGCGAGAGCAATGAGCAGTTCTTC. Translated, it gives CASSLGPGESNEQFF.

The rearrangement joins TRBV5-4 to TRBJ1-1; D possibly corresponds to TRBD1 (5 bases). The germline V gene encodes CDR1 SGHNT and CDR2 YYREEE (reference sequence). Trimming stripped 7 bases from V and 3 bases from J, with 16 bases between. The CDR3 has 14 amino acids. The CDR3 nucleotides read TGTGCCAGCTTTCTGGGGGTGAAGGACACTGAAGCTTTCTTT. It codes for CASFLGVKDTEAFF.

The sample holds a few counts of this clone. This chain uses TRBV28 with TRBJ1-2; the D gene is possibly TRBD1 (6 bases). In germline, CDR1 is MDHEN, CDR2 SYDVKM. The CDR3 contains 13 residues. V shed 5 bases and J shed 4 bases, with 11 bases lying between them. The CDR3 protein is CASSQQGPYGYTF. The CDR3 nucleotides are TGTGCCAGCAGTCAACAGGGTCCCTATGGCTACACCTTC.

This clone was seen a few times. The rearrangement uses TRBV18 and TRBJ2-2; tentatively, D is TRBD1 (7 bases). With 2 bases removed from V and 5 bases from J, the gap between germline ends came to 12 bases. Germline CDR1 KGHSH, CDR2 LQKENI. This CDR3 spans 15 amino acids. As DNA, the CDR3 is TGTGCCAGCTCACCAAGGAGGGGGCCGACCGGGGAGCTGTTTTTT. Amino acid sequence: CASSPRRGPTGELFF.

The chain joins TRBV11-1 to TRBJ2-2; D gene uncertain. CDR3 size: 18 residues. V lost 1 base, J lost 0 bases, and 15 bases lay in between. Germline V gives CDR1 SGHAT, CDR2 FQDESV (reference sequence). The CDR3 region has the DNA TGTGCCAGCAGCTTAGTTTTTGGCCTAGTCGCGAACACCGGGGAGCTGTTTTTT. Amino acid sequence: CASSLVFGLVANTGELFF.

A few counts support this clone. The V call is TRBV9, the J call TRBJ2-1; 15 bases line up with TRBD2. The CDR3 covers 17 residues. CDR1 SGDLS and CDR2 YYNGEE come from the germline V gene. J lost 7 bases, V lost 2 bases, and 7 bases had no gene match. The CDR3 DNA follows: TGTGCCAGCAGCGTTGGACTAGCGGGAGGGGCCAGAAATGAGCAGTTCTTC. It is translated as CASSVGLAGGARNEQFF.